This T cell receptor beta chain originates from a study of blood T cell repertoires in COVID-19. The wider study: Sites in the United States, Italy and Spain provided acute and convalescent COVID-19 samples.

The data were produced by immunoSEQ multiplex PCR, yet TCRdb's version contains in-frame clones alone and is incomplete. The table shows tens of thousands of clones, with 65% to 90% occurring only once. The germline V gene has CDR1 LNHDA and CDR2 SQIVND (reference sequence). V lost 10 bases and J 1 base, leaving 13 bases between the germline ends. The CDR3 totals 13 residues. J is TRBJ1-1 and V is TRBV19; D is undetermined. The clonotype was recovered from a man aged 25-45 years with COVID-19, enrolled during active disease. The specimen was peripheral blood. CDR3 region: CAIAAGGNTEAFF. The CDR3 region has the DNA TGTGCCATTGCAGCTGGAGGGAACACTGAAGCTTTCTTT.